This entry describes one TCR beta chain. Per the germline V gene, CDR1 is LNHNV and CDR2 is YYDKDF (reference sequence). The CDR3 sequence is 16 residues long. Trimming at V came to 5 bases and at J to 2 bases, leaving 11 bases not matched to a gene. These data originate in a study of blood T cell repertoires in COVID-19. Study background: Sites across the United States, Italy and Spain contributed samples from acute and convalescent COVID-19.

In the original workflow: Amplification with reference gene primers provided the estimates of nucleated cell counts. Profiled with immunoSEQ multiplex PCR; TCRdb holds only in-frame clones, not every one. The V and J calls and clone size are taken from that table; D and trimming were inferred from the DNA. The sample lists about 180,000 clones, roughly 80% seen once, with about 7% in the top ten. Sample: peripheral blood. V usage is TRBV15 and J usage is TRBJ2-7; 8 nucleotides agree with TRBD1. The clonotype was recovered from a human donor in a cohort sampled during active COVID-19. In DNA form, the CDR3 reads TGTGCCACCAGCGGAAGAACAGGGGGGCCCACCTACGAGCAGTACTTC. Amino acid sequence: CATSGRTGGPTYEQYF.